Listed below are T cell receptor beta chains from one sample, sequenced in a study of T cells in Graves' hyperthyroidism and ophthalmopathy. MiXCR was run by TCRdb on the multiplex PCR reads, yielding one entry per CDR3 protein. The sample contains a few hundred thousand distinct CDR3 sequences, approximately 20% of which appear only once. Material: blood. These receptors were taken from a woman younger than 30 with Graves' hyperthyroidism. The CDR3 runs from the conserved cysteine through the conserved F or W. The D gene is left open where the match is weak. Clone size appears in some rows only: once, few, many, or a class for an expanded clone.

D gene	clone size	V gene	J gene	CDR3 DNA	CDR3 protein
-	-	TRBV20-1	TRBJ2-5	TGCAGTGCTAGAGATTTGGGGACTCTAGAGACCCAGTACTTC	CSARDLGTLETQYF
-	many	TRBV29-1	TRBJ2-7	TGCAGCGTTGAATACAATTGGAGCTCCTACGAGCAGTACTTC	CSVEYNWSSYEQYF
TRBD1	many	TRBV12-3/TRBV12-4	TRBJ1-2	TGTGCCAGCAGGCAACCGGGACAGGGTATGAGCTACACCTTC	CASRQPGQGMSYTF
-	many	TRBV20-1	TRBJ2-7	TGCAGTGCTAGAGCTGGGACGGCCTCCTACGAGCAGTACTTC	CSARAGTASYEQYF
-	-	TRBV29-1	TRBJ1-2	TGCAGCGTCCTGGGGGATGGCTACACCTTC	CSVLGDGYTF
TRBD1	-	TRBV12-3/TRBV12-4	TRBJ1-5	TGTGCCAGCAGTTTATATGGACAGGGCAGTCAGCCCCAGCATTTT	CASSLYGQGSQPQHF
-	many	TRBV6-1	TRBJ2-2	TGTGCCAGCAGTACATTAGGGAACACCGGGGAGCTGTTTTTT	CASSTLGNTGELFF
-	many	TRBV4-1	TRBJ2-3	TGCGCCAGCAGCCTCTATCGGGGCACAGATACGCAGTATTTT	CASSLYRGTDTQYF
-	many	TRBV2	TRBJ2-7	TGTGCCAGCACCCGGGACATATTCTACGAGCAGTACTTC	CASTRDIFYEQYF
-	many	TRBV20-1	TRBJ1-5	TGCAGTGTAGTGGGGGGTTATCAGCCCCAGCATTTT	CSVVGGYQPQHF
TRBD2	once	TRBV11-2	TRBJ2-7	TGTGCCAGCAGCTTAGTCGGCGGGGGGAAAACCTACGAGCAGTACTTC	CASSLVGGGKTYEQYF
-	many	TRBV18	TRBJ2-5	TGTGCCAGCTCACCAGACAGGCGGGAGACCCAGTACTTC	CASSPDRRETQYF
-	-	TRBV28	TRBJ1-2	TGTGCCAGCAGTTCCCGAAGGGACTATGGCTACACCTTC	CASSSRRDYGYTF
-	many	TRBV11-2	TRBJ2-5	TGTGCCAGCAGCCCACTTAAGGGACGGGAGACCCAGTACTTC	CASSPLKGRETQYF
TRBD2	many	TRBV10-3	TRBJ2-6	TGTGCCATCAGTGGTGGGACTAGCGACAACTCTGGGGCCAACGTCCTGACTTTC	CAISGGTSDNSGANVLTF
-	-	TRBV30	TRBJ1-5	TGTGCAGCAGGGGTTTCGGCACAGCCCCAGCATTTT	CAAGVSAQPQHF
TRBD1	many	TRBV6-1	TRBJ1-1	TGTGCCAGCAGTAAAGGGACAGCCCCTGAAGCTTTCTTT	CASSKGTAPEAFF
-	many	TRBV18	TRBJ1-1	TGTGCCAGCTCACCGGCACAGAACACTGAAGCTTTCTTT	CASSPAQNTEAFF
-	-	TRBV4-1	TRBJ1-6	TGCGCCAGCAGCCAAGCCTCCTGGACACCGAATTCACCCCTCCACTTT	CASSQASWTPNSPLHF
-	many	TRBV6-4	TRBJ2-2	TGTGCCAGCGCGGCAGGGTATACCGGGGAGCTGTTTTTT	CASAAGYTGELFF
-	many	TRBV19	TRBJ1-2	TGTGCCAGTAGCCCCGCACAGTCCTATGGCTACACCTTC	CASSPAQSYGYTF
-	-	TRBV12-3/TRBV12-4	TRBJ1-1	TGTGCCAGCAGTTTGGTCCACCGAGGGACTGAAGCTTTCTTT	CASSLVHRGTEAFF
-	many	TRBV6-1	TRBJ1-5	TGTGCCAGCAGTGAGGCAGAATATCAGCCCCAGCATTTT	CASSEAEYQPQHF
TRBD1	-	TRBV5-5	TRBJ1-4	TGTGCCAGCAGCTGGTACGGGACAGGGGGTAGACTGTTTTTT	CASSWYGTGGRLFF
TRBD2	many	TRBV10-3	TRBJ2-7	TGTGCCATCAGCTCCCATGTGAGAGGGAGGGAGTACTTC	CAISSHVRGREYF
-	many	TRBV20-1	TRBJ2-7	TGCAGTGCTAGAACCGCTTGGAGGGACTTCGCCTACGAGCAGTACTTC	CSARTAWRDFAYEQYF
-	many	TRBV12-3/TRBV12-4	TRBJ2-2	TGTGCCAGCAGTTTAGGGGGGATTCAGGGGCCCGGGGAGCTGTTTTTT	CASSLGGIQGPGELFF
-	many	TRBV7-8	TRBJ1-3	TGTGCCAGCAGCTGGGACCGCATCTCTGGAAACACCATATATTTT	CASSWDRISGNTIYF
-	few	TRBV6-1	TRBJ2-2	TGTGCCAGCAAGACGCTGGCACGGACCGGGGAGCTGTTTTTT	CASKTLARTGELFF
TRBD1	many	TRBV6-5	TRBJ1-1	TGTGCCAGCAGTTACGACAGGGGGCTGGGGTTAGACACTGAAGCTTTCTTT	CASSYDRGLGLDTEAFF
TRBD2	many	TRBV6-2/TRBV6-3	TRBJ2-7	TGTGCCAGCAGCCACCGGACTAGCCGGAACGAGCAGTACTTC	CASSHRTSRNEQYF
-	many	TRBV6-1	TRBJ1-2	TGTGCCAGCAGTGAAGTGGGGTCAACCTATGGCTACACCTTC	CASSEVGSTYGYTF
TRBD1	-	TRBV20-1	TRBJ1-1	TGCAGTGCTGGACAGGGGGGGAGGTGGGACACTGAAGCTTTCTTT	CSAGQGGRWDTEAFF
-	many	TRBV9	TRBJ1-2	TGTGCCAGCAGCTTGACCGAAGCTAACTATGGCTACACCTTC	CASSLTEANYGYTF
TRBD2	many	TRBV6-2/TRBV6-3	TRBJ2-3	TGTGCCAGCAGCCCCAGTCCCTCTAGCGGGGGGGCCGGAGATACGCAGTATTTT	CASSPSPSSGGAGDTQYF
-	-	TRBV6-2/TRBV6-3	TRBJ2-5	TGTGCCAGCAGTCGCCGGACAGGGCGGGGGGAGACCCAGTACTTC	CASSRRTGRGETQYF
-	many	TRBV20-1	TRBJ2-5	TGCAGTGCTTCTTTGGGACCGGGACGACAAGAGACCCAGTACTTC	CSASLGPGRQETQYF
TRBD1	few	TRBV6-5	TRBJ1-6	TGTGCCAGCAGTTCGGACAGGGTCCTGGCACCCCTCCACTTT	CASSSDRVLAPLHF
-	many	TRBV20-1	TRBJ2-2	TGCAGTGCTAGGGAACCGGGGATAGTCGGGGAGCTGTTTTTT	CSAREPGIVGELFF
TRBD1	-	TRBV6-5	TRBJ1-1	TGTGCCAGCAGTTTCACAGGGGCAGCTGAAGCTTTCTTT	CASSFTGAAEAFF
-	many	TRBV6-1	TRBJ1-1	TGTGCCAGCAGTCTCGGCAGGGACCGCACTGAAGCTTTCTTT	CASSLGRDRTEAFF
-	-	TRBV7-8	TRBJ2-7	TGTGCCAGCAGCTTTACAATTTTGGCAGGGAGACACGAGCAGTACTTC	CASSFTILAGRHEQYF
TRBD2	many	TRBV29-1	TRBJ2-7	TGCAGCGTTGAAGATCGTCGAGCGGGGGCCTCCTACGAGCAGTACTTC	CSVEDRRAGASYEQYF
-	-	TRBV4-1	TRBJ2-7	TGCGCCAGCAGCCAAGATTCGGTCGGGCAGTACTTC	CASSQDSVGQYF
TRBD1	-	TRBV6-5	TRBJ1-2	TGTGCCAGCAGTTTACTTCAGGGGGCGAATGGCTACACCTTC	CASSLLQGANGYTF
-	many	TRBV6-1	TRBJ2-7	TGTGCCAGCAGCCCATCGACGGGGGACGAGCAGTACTTC	CASSPSTGDEQYF
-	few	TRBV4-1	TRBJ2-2	TGCGCCAGCAGCCAATTGGACCTCCTGATCTTCACCGGGGAGCTGTTTTTT	CASSQLDLLIFTGELFF